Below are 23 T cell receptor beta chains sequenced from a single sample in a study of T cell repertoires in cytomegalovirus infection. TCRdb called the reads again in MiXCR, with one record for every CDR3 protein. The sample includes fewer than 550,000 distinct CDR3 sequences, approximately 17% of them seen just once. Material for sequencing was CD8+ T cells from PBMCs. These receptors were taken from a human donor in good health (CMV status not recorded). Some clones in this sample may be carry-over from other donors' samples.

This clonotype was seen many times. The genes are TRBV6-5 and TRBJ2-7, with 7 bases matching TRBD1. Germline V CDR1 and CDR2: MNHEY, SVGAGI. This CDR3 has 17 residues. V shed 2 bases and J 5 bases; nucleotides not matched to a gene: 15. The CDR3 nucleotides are TGTGCCAGCAGTTACGTACAGGGGCCAAGGAGTGTGGACGAGCAGTACTTC. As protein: CASSYVQGPRSVDEQYF.

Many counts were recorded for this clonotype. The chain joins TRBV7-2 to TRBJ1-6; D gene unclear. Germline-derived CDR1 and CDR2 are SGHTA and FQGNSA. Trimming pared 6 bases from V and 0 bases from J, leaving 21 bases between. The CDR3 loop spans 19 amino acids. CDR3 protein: CASRSLTRGWSSYNSPLHF. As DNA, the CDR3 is TGTGCCAGCAGATCCCTAACCCGCGGTTGGAGCTCCTATAATTCACCCCTCCACTTT.

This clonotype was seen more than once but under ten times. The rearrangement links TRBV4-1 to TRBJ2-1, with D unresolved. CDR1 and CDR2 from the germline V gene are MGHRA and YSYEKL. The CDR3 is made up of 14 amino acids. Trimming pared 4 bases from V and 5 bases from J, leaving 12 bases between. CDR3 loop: CASSLRAANNEQFF. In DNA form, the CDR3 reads TGCGCCAGCAGCCTCCGAGCAGCCAACAATGAGCAGTTCTTC.

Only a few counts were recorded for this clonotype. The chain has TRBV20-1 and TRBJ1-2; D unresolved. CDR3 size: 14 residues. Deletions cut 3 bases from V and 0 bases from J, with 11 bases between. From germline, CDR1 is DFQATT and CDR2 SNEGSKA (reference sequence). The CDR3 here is CSASAREPNYGYTF. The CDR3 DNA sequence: TGCAGTGCTAGCGCCCGGGAGCCTAACTATGGCTACACCTTC.

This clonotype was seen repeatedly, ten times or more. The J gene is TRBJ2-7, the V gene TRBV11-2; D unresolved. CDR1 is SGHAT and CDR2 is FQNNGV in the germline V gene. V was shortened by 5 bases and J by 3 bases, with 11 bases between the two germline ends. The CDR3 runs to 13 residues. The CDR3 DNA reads TGTGCCAGCAGCCTCTCGGGTGTCTACGAGCAGTACTTC. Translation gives CASSLSGVYEQYF.

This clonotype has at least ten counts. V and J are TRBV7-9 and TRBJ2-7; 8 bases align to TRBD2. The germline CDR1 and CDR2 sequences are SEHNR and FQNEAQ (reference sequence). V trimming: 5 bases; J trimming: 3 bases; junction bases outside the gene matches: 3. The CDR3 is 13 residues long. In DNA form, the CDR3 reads TGTGCCAGCAGCCGGGGGGGGATCTACGAGCAGTACTTC. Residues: CASSRGGIYEQYF.

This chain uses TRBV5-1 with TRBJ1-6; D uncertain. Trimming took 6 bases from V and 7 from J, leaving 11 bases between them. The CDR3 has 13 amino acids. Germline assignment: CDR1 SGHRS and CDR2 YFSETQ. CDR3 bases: TGCGCCAGCACCGGTAGAAGGAATTCACCCCTCCACTTT. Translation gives CASTGRRNSPLHF.

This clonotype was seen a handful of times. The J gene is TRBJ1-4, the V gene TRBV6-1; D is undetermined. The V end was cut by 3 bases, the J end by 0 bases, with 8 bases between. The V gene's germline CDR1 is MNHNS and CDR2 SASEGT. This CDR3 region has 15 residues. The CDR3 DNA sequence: TGTGCCAGCAGTGAGAGAGGTGCAACTAATGAAAAACTGTTTTTT. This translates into CASSERGATNEKLFF.

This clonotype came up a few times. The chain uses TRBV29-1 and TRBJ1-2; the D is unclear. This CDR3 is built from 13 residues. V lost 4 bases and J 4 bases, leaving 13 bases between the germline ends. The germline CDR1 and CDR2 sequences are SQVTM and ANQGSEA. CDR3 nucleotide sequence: TGCAGCGTTGCCCCGGCCGGTCCCTATGGCTACACCTTC. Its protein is CSVAPAGPYGYTF.

This CDR3 reads CASSPVRDYNEQFF. In nucleotides, the CDR3 is TGTGCCAGCTCACCTGTACGGGACTACAATGAGCAGTTCTTC. The chain carries TRBV18 and TRBJ2-1; D may be TRBD2 (5 bases). The germline V gene has CDR1 KGHSH and CDR2 LQKENI. V was clipped by 3 bases and J by 3 bases, with 9 bases between them. The length of the CDR3 is 14 residues.

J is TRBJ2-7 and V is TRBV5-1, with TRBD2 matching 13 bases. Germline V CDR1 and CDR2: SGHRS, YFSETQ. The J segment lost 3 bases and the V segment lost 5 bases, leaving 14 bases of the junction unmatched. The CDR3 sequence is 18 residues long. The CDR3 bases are TGCGCCAGCAGGGGGACTAGCGGGGAACCATTCTACGGCTACGAGCAGTACTTC. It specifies CASRGTSGEPFYGYEQYF.

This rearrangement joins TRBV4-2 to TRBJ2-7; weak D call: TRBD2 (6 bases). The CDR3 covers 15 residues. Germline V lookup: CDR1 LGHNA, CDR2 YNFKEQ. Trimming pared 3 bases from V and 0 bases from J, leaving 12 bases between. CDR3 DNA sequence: TGTGCCAGCAGCCACGGGACTCAATTCTCCTACGAGCAGTACTTC. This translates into CASSHGTQFSYEQYF.

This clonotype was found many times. The CDR3 DNA sequence: TGTGCCAGCAGATGTCCGGGACAGGGGGACGCAGATACGCAGTATTTT. This gives the protein CASRCPGQGDADTQYF. The chain joins TRBV12-3 or TRBV12-4 to TRBJ2-3; 11 bases are shared with TRBD1. V lost 6 bases, J lost 4 bases, and 9 bases stayed unmatched. The CDR3 totals 16 residues.

CDR3 loop: CASSPYPNTEAFF. DNA of the CDR3: TGTGCCAGCAGCCCCTACCCGAACACTGAAGCTTTCTTT. The chain employs TRBV13 and TRBJ1-1, with unresolved D. The V end lost 5 bases, the J end lost 1 base, and 8 bases lay between the germline ends. The CDR3 has 13 residues. Looked up from germline, CDR1 is PRHDT and CDR2 is FYEKMQ (reference sequence).

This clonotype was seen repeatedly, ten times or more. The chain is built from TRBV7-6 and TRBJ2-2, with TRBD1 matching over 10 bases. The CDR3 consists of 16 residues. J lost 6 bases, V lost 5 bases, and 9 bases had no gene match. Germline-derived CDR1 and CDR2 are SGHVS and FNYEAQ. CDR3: CASSTRQGAEAGELFF. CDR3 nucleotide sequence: TGTGCCAGCAGCACCCGACAGGGGGCAGAAGCCGGGGAGCTGTTTTTT.

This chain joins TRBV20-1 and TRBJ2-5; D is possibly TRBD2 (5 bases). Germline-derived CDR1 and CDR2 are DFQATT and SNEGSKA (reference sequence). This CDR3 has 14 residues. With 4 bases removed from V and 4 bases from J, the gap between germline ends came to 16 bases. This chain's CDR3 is CSATAEGAGETQYF. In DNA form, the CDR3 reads TGCAGTGCTACTGCCGAGGGAGCCGGAGAGACCCAGTACTTC.

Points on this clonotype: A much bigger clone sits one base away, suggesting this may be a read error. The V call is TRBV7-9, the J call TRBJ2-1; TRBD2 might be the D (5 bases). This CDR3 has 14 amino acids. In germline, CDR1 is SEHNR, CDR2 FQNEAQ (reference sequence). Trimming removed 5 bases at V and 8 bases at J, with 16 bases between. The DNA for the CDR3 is TGTGCCAGCAGCCCAACCACTAGTAGCGATGAGCAGTTCTTC. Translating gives CASSPTTSSDEQFF.

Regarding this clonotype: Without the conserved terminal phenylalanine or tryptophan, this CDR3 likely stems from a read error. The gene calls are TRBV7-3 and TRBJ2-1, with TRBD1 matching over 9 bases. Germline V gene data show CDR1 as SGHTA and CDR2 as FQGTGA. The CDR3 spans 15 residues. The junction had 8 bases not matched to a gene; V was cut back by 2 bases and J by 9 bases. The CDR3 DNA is TGTGCCAGCAGCTTAGGGGGGACAGGGTATAGTGAGCAGTTCTTA. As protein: CASSLGGTGYSEQFL.

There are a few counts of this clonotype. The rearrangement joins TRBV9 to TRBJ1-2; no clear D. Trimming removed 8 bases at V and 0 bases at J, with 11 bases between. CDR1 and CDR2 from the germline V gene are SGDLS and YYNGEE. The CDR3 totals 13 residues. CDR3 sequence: CASFHGPNYGYTF. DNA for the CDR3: TGTGCCAGTTTCCATGGTCCTAACTATGGCTACACCTTC.

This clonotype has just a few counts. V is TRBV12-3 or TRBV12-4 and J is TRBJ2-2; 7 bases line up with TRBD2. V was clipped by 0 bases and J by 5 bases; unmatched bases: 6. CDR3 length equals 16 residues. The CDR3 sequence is CASSLAPGGGTGELFF. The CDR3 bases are TGTGCCAGCAGTTTAGCGCCGGGGGGAGGGACCGGGGAGCTGTTTTTT.

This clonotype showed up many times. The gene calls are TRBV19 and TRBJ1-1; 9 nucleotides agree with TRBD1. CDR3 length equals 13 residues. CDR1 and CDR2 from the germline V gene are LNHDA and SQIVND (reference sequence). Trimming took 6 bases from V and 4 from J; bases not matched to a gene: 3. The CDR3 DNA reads TGTGCCAGTAGGGACAGGGGAGGCACTGAAGCTTTCTTT. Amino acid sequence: CASRDRGGTEAFF.

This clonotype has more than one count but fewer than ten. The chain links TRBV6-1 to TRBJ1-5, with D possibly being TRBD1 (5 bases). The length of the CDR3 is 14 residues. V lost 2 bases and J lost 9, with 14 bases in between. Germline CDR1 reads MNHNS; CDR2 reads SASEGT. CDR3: CASSEWGTKRPQHF. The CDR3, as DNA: TGTGCCAGCAGTGAATGGGGGACTAAACGGCCCCAGCATTTT.

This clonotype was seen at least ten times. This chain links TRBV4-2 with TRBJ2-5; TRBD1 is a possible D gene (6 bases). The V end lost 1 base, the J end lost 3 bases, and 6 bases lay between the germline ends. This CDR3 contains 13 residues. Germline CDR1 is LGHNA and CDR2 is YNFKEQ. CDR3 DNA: TGTGCCAGCAGCCAAGCAGGGGAAGAGACCCAGTACTTC. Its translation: CASSQAGEETQYF.